This TCR beta chain was recorded in a study of OX40 agonist ivuxolimab in advanced cancers. About the study: Eligibility rules accepted prior anti-PD-1, anti-PD-L1 or anti-CTLA-4 therapy, and over 35% had some.

TCRdb's copy holds only in-frame clones and misses some; the assay was immunoSEQ multiplex PCR. The sample has approximately 51,000 clones, about 78% seen once. Prior autoimmune disease or systemic immunosuppression barred patients. The TCR originated in an adult with an advanced solid tumor such as melanoma, head and neck, liver or kidney cancer. The material sequenced was CD4+ or CD8+ T cells sorted from blood, taken in a trial of the OX40 agonist ivuxolimab.

The CDR3: CASSFRPAPNNEQFF. In DNA form, the CDR3 reads TGTGCCAGCAGTTTTCGCCCTGCCCCTAACAATGAGCAGTTCTTC. The chain carries TRBV28 and TRBJ2-1; D call uncertain. CDR1 is MDHEN, CDR2 SYDVKM, per germline. The CDR3 is 15 amino acids. Trimming took 3 bases from V and 5 from J, leaving 14 bases between them.